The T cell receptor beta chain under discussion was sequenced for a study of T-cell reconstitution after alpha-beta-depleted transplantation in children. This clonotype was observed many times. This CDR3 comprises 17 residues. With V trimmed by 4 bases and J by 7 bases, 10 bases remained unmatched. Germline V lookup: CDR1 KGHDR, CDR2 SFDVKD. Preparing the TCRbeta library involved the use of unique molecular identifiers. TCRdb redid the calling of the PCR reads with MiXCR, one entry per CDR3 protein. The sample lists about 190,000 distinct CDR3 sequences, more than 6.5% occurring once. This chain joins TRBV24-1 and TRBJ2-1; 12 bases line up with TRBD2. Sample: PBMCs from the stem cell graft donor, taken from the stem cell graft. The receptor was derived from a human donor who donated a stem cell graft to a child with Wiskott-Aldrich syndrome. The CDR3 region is CATSEYRLAGAENEQFF. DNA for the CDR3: TGTGCCACCAGTGAGTATAGACTAGCGGGGGCTGAGAATGAGCAGTTCTTC.